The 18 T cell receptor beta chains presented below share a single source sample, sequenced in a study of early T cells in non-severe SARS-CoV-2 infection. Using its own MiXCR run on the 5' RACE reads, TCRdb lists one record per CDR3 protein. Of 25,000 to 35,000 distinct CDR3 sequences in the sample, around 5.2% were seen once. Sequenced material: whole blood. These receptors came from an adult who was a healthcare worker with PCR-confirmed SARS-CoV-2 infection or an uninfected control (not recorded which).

The CDR3 DNA follows: TGTGCCACCAGTGAGGGGGACGAATTCAATGAGCAGTTCTTC. Its protein product is CATSEGDEFNEQFF. The chain has TRBV24-1 and TRBJ2-1; either TRBD1 or TRBD2 may supply D (5 bases each). V gave up 4 bases and J gave up 6 bases, with 12 bases separating them. This CDR3 region has 14 residues. Germline V lookup: CDR1 KGHDR, CDR2 SFDVKD.

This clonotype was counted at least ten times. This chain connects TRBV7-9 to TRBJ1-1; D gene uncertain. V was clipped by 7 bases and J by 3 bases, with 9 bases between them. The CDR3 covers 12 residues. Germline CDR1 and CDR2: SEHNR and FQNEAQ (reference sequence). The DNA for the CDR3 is TGTGCCAGCATCATGGGTGACACTGAAGCTTTCTTT. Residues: CASIMGDTEAFF.

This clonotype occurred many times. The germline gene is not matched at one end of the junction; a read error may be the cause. The CDR3 nucleotides are TGTGCCAGCCAGTCTGAAAACACCATATATTTT. Translated: CASQSENTIYF. The chain links TRBV10-3 to TRBJ1-3, with unresolved D. Looked up from germline, CDR1 is ENHRY and CDR2 is SYGVKD. The CDR3 is made up of 11 amino acids.

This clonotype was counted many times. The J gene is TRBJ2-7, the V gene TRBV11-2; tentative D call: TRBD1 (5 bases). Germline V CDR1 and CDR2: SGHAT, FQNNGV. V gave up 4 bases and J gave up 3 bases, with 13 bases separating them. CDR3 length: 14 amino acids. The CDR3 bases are TGTGCCAGCAGCTCCTGGGGCCTGTACTACGAGCAGTACTTC. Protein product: CASSSWGLYYEQYF.

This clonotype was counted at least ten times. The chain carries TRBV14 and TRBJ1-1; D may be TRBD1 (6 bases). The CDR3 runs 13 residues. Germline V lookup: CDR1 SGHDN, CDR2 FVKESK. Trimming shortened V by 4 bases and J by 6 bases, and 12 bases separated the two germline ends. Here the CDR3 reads CASSLKGGAEAFF. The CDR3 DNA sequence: TGTGCCAGCAGCCTAAAGGGGGGAGCTGAAGCTTTCTTT.

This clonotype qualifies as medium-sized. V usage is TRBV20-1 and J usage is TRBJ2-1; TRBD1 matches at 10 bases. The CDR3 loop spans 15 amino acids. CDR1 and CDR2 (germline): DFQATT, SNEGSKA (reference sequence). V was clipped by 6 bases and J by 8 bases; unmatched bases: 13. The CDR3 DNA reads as TGCAGTGCCCGCGTCACGGGACAGGGGTTCGATGAGCAGTTCTTC. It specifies CSARVTGQGFDEQFF.

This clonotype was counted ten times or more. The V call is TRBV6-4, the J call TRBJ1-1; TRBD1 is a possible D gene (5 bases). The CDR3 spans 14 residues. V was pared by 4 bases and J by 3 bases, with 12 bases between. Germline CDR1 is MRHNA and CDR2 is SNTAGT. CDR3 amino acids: CASSGDSGDTEAFF. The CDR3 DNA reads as TGTGCCAGCAGTGGAGACAGTGGCGACACTGAAGCTTTCTTT.

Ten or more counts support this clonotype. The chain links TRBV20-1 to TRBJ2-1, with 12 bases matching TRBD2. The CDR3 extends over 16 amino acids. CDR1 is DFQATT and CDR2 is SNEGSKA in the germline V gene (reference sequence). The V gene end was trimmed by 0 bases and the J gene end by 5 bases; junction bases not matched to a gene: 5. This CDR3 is CSARDWASGRDNEQFF. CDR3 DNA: TGCAGTGCTAGAGATTGGGCTAGCGGGAGGGACAATGAGCAGTTCTTC.

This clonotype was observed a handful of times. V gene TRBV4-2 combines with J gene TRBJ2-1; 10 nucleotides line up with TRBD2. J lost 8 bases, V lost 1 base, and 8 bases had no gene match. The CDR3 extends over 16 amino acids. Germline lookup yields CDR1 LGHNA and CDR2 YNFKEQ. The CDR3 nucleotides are TGTGCCAGCAGCCAAGCTGGAGCGGGAGGGCCAGATGAGCAGTTCTTC. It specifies CASSQAGAGGPDEQFF.

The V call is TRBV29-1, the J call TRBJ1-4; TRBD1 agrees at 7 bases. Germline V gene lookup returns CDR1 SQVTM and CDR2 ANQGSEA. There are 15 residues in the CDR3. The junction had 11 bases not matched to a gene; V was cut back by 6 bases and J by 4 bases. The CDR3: CSVTLDRVRNEKLFF. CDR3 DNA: TGCAGCGTCACCCTCGACAGGGTCCGTAATGAAAAACTGTTTTTT.

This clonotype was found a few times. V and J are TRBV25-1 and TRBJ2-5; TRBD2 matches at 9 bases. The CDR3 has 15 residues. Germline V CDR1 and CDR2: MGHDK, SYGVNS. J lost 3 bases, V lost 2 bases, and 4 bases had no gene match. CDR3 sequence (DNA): TGTGCCAGCAGTGAAGCCCGACTAGCGGAAGAGACCCAGTACTTC. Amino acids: CASSEARLAEETQYF.

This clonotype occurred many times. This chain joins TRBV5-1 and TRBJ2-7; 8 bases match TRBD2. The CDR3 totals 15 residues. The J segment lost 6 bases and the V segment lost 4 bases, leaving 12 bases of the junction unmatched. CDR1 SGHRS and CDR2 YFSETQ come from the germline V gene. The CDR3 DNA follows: TGCGCCAGCAGCCCCAGTTCAGCGGGGGCTCCCGAGCAGTACTTC. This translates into CASSPSSAGAPEQYF.

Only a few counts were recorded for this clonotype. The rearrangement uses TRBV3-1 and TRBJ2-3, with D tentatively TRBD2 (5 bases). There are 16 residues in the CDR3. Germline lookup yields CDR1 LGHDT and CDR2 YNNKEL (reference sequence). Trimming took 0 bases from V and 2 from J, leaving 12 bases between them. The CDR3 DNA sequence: TGTGCCAGCAGCCAAGATCCTCGAGGGCTCACAGATACGCAGTATTTT. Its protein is CASSQDPRGLTDTQYF.

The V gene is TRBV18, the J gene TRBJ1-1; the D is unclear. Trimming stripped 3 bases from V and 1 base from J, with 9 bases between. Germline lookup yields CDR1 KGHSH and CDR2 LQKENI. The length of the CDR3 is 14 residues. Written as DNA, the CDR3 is TGTGCCAGCTCACCTATCGGTAGGAACACTGAAGCTTTCTTT. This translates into CASSPIGRNTEAFF.

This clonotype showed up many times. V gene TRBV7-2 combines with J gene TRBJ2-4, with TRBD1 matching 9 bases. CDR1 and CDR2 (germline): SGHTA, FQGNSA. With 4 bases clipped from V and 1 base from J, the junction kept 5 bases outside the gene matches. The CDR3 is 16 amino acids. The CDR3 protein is CASSSGQGYAKNIQYF. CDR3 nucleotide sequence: TGTGCCAGCAGCTCAGGACAGGGGTATGCCAAAAACATTCAGTACTTC.

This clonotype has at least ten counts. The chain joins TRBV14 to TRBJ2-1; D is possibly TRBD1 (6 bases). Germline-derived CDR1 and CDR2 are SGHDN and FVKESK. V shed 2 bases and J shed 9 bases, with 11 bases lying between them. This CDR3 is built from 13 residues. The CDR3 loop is CASSQSTGSEQFF. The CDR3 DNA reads TGTGCCAGCAGCCAATCTACAGGGAGTGAGCAGTTCTTC.

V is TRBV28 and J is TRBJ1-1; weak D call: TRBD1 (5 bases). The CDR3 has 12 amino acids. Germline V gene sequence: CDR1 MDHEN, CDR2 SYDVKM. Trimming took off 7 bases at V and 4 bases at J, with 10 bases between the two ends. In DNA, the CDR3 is TGTGCCAGCAACGCAGGGAGCACTGAAGCTTTCTTT. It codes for CASNAGSTEAFF.

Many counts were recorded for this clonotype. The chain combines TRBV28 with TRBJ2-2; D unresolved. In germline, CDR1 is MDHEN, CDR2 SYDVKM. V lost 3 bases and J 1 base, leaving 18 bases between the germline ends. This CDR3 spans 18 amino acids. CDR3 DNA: TGTGCCAGCAGTTTTCTATCCCCGAGGAGTCGGAACACCGGGGAGCTGTTTTTT. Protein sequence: CASSFLSPRSRNTGELFF.